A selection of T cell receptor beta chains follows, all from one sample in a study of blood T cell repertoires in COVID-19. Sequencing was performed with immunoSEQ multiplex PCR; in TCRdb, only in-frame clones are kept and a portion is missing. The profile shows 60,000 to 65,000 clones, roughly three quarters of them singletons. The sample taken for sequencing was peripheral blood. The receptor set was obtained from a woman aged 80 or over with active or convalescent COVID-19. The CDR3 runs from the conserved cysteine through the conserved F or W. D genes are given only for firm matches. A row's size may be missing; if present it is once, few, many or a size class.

CDR3aa: CASSPHGGQGALNEQFF
CDR3nt: TGTGCCAGCAGCCCCCACGGGGGGCAGGGGGCTTTAAATGAGCAGTTCTTC
d_gene: -
v_gene: TRBV9
j_gene: TRBJ2-1
abundance: -
len: 17

CDR3aa: CAWSSGGAWETQYF
CDR3nt: TGTGCCTGGAGTAGCGGGGGGGCTTGGGAGACCCAGTACTTC
d_gene: TRBD2
v_gene: TRBV30
j_gene: TRBJ2-5
abundance: -
len: 14

CDR3aa: CASSARTGIIGEAFF
CDR3nt: TGTGCCAGCAGTGCTCGGACAGGGATAATAGGTGAAGCTTTCTTT
d_gene: TRBD1
v_gene: TRBV2
j_gene: TRBJ1-1
abundance: once
len: 15

CDR3aa: CASSLSLGGGTDTQYF
CDR3nt: TGTGCCAGCAGCTTAAGTCTCGGGGGAGGGACAGATACGCAGTATTTT
d_gene: TRBD2
v_gene: TRBV7-6
j_gene: TRBJ2-3
abundance: -
len: 16

CDR3aa: CASSRQGFGYEQYF
CDR3nt: TGTGCCAGCAGCCGACAGGGCTTTGGCTACGAGCAGTACTTC
d_gene: TRBD1
v_gene: TRBV6-5
j_gene: TRBJ2-7
abundance: -
len: 14

CDR3aa: CAWKRKRAGGTGELFF
CDR3nt: TGTGCCTGGAAGCGTAAGCGGGCGGGTGGCACCGGGGAGCTGTTTTTT
d_gene: -
v_gene: TRBV30
j_gene: TRBJ2-2
abundance: -
len: 16

CDR3aa: CASSWIRARGEKLFF
CDR3nt: TGCGCCAGCAGTTGGATCAGGGCGCGGGGTGAAAAACTGTTTTTT
d_gene: -
v_gene: TRBV5-1
j_gene: TRBJ1-4
abundance: -
len: 15

CDR3aa: CASSQTRGNEKLFF
CDR3nt: TGTGCCAGCAGCCAGACCCGGGGTAATGAAAAACTGTTTTTT
d_gene: -
v_gene: TRBV6-5
j_gene: TRBJ1-4
abundance: -
len: 14

CDR3aa: CASGPEGPNTF
CDR3nt: TGTGCCAGCGGTCCCGAGGGCCCCAACACCTTC
d_gene: -
v_gene: TRBV6-5
j_gene: TRBJ1-2
abundance: -
len: 11

CDR3aa: CASSISAGGPNEQFF
CDR3nt: TGTGCCAGTAGTATCTCTGCGGGGGGCCCCAATGAGCAGTTCTTC
d_gene: TRBD2
v_gene: TRBV19
j_gene: TRBJ2-1
abundance: -
len: 15

CDR3aa: CASSSRLAVYNEQFF
CDR3nt: TGTGCCAGCAGTTCCCGACTAGCGGTTTACAATGAGCAGTTCTTC
d_gene: TRBD2
v_gene: TRBV6-5
j_gene: TRBJ2-1
abundance: -
len: 15

CDR3aa: CASKERFSTDTQYF
CDR3nt: TGTGCCAGTAAAGAGCGGTTTAGCACAGATACGCAGTATTTT
d_gene: -
v_gene: TRBV19
j_gene: TRBJ2-3
abundance: -
len: 14

CDR3aa: CASSYSGGNQPQHF
CDR3nt: TGTGCCAGCAGTTACTCGGGGGGGAATCAGCCCCAGCATTTT
d_gene: -
v_gene: TRBV6-5
j_gene: TRBJ1-5
abundance: -
len: 14

CDR3aa: CAISETWTSGGLTDTQYF
CDR3nt: TGTGCCATCAGTGAAACTTGGACTAGCGGGGGCCTCACAGATACGCAGTATTTT
d_gene: TRBD2
v_gene: TRBV10-3
j_gene: TRBJ2-3
abundance: -
len: 18

CDR3aa: CAISESGGEEKLFF
CDR3nt: TGTGCCATCAGTGAGTCTGGTGGAGAGGAAAAACTGTTTTTT
d_gene: -
v_gene: TRBV10-3
j_gene: TRBJ1-4
abundance: few
len: 14

CDR3aa: CASSYRQGWNSPLHF
CDR3nt: TGTGCCAGCAGTTACAGGCAGGGGTGGAATTCACCCCTCCACTTT
d_gene: -
v_gene: TRBV6-5
j_gene: TRBJ1-6
abundance: -
len: 15

CDR3aa: CASSDRQARGGYTF
CDR3nt: TGCGCCAGCAGTGACCGCCAGGCTAGGGGTGGCTACACCTTC
d_gene: -
v_gene: TRBV10-2
j_gene: TRBJ1-2
abundance: few
len: 14

CDR3aa: CASSDQGRGTDTQYF
CDR3nt: TGTGCCAGCAGCGACCAGGGCAGGGGCACAGATACGCAGTATTTT
d_gene: -
v_gene: TRBV5-6
j_gene: TRBJ2-3
abundance: large
len: 15

CDR3aa: CASSEGQTLNEKLFF
CDR3nt: TGTGCCAGCAGTGAGGGGCAGACCCTTAATGAAAAACTGTTTTTT
d_gene: -
v_gene: TRBV6-1
j_gene: TRBJ1-4
abundance: -
len: 15

CDR3aa: CASSVIGTENEKLFF
CDR3nt: TGCGCCAGCAGCGTCATCGGGACTGAGAATGAAAAACTGTTTTTT
d_gene: -
v_gene: TRBV5-1
j_gene: TRBJ1-4
abundance: -
len: 15

CDR3aa: CASSEGQGTDTQYF
CDR3nt: TGCGCCAGCAGCGAAGGACAGGGGACAGATACGCAGTATTTT
d_gene: TRBD1
v_gene: TRBV5-1
j_gene: TRBJ2-3
abundance: -
len: 14

CDR3aa: CASSIGQGTDTQYF
CDR3nt: TGTGCCAGTAGTATTGGACAGGGCACAGATACGCAGTATTTT
d_gene: TRBD1
v_gene: TRBV19
j_gene: TRBJ2-3
abundance: -
len: 14

CDR3aa: CASSLYWRNNEKLFF
CDR3nt: TGTGCCAGCAGCCTATATTGGCGGAATAATGAAAAACTGTTTTTT
d_gene: -
v_gene: TRBV7-8
j_gene: TRBJ1-4
abundance: -
len: 15

CDR3aa: CASSFTGMNTGELFF
CDR3nt: TGCGCCAGCAGCTTTACAGGGATGAACACCGGGGAGCTGTTTTTT
d_gene: -
v_gene: TRBV5-1
j_gene: TRBJ2-2
abundance: -
len: 15

CDR3aa: CASSGGQGYSYEQYF
CDR3nt: TGTGCCAGCAGCGGGGGACAGGGGTATTCCTACGAGCAGTACTTC
d_gene: TRBD1
v_gene: TRBV7-6
j_gene: TRBJ2-7
abundance: -
len: 15

CDR3aa: CACHRGRMGNTEAFF
CDR3nt: TGTGCCTGTCACAGGGGGCGGATGGGGAACACTGAAGCTTTCTTT
d_gene: TRBD1
v_gene: TRBV5-6
j_gene: TRBJ1-1
abundance: -
len: 15

CDR3aa: CASSSRVNSPLHF
CDR3nt: TGTGCCAGCAGCTCCAGGGTAAATTCACCCCTCCACTTT
d_gene: -
v_gene: TRBV13
j_gene: TRBJ1-6
abundance: -
len: 13

CDR3aa: CASSQRGINEKLFF
CDR3nt: TGTGCCAGCAGCCAACGGGGGATTAATGAAAAACTGTTTTTT
d_gene: -
v_gene: TRBV11-2
j_gene: TRBJ1-4
abundance: -
len: 14

CDR3aa: CASSPGFYGYTF
CDR3nt: TGTGCCAGCAGTCCAGGGTTTTATGGCTACACCTTC
d_gene: -
v_gene: TRBV9
j_gene: TRBJ1-2
abundance: -
len: 12

CDR3aa: CASSAGRAIGNTIYF
CDR3nt: TGTGCCAGCAGCGCCGGCAGGGCTATTGGAAACACCATATATTTT
d_gene: -
v_gene: TRBV7-8
j_gene: TRBJ1-3
abundance: few
len: 15

CDR3aa: CASSSKLQGAEAFF
CDR3nt: TGTGCCAGCAGCTCGAAGTTACAGGGAGCTGAAGCTTTCTTT
d_gene: -
v_gene: TRBV9
j_gene: TRBJ1-1
abundance: once
len: 14

CDR3aa: CASSLNRVPTDTQYF
CDR3nt: TGTGCCAGCAGCCTAAACAGGGTACCGACAGATACGCAGTATTTT
d_gene: -
v_gene: TRBV14
j_gene: TRBJ2-3
abundance: -
len: 15

CDR3aa: CASRDKGPAFF
CDR3nt: TGTGCCAGCAGGGACAAAGGGCCAGCTTTCTTT
d_gene: -
v_gene: TRBV2
j_gene: TRBJ1-1
abundance: -
len: 11

CDR3aa: CASGVAEEGIKPQHF
CDR3nt: TGTGCCAGCGGGGTTGCAGAAGAGGGTATTAAGCCCCAGCATTTT
d_gene: -
v_gene: TRBV28
j_gene: TRBJ1-5
abundance: -
len: 15

CDR3aa: CASSLDYEQFF
CDR3nt: TGTGCCAGCAGTCTGGACTATGAGCAGTTCTTC
d_gene: -
v_gene: TRBV6-5
j_gene: TRBJ2-1
abundance: -
len: 11

CDR3aa: CASSFGLSGNTIYF
CDR3nt: TGTGCCAGCAGTTTTGGCCTTTCTGGAAACACCATATATTTT
d_gene: -
v_gene: TRBV7-9
j_gene: TRBJ1-3
abundance: -
len: 14

CDR3aa: CASSLGGSGGYTF
CDR3nt: TGTGCCAGCAGCCTCGGGGGTAGCGGCGGCTACACCTTC
d_gene: -
v_gene: TRBV7-8
j_gene: TRBJ1-2
abundance: -
len: 13

CDR3aa: CASSLTGTGYEKLFF
CDR3nt: TGTGCCAGCAGTTTGACGGGGACAGGGTATGAAAAACTGTTTTTT
d_gene: TRBD1
v_gene: TRBV6-5
j_gene: TRBJ1-4
abundance: -
len: 15

CDR3aa: CASRSQMRGSYEQYF
CDR3nt: TGTGCCAGCAGATCTCAAATGAGAGGCTCCTACGAGCAGTACTTC
d_gene: -
v_gene: TRBV6-5
j_gene: TRBJ2-7
abundance: few
len: 15

CDR3aa: CSVGADYEQYF
CDR3nt: TGCAGCGTTGGGGCTGATTACGAGCAGTACTTC
d_gene: -
v_gene: TRBV29-1
j_gene: TRBJ2-7
abundance: -
len: 11